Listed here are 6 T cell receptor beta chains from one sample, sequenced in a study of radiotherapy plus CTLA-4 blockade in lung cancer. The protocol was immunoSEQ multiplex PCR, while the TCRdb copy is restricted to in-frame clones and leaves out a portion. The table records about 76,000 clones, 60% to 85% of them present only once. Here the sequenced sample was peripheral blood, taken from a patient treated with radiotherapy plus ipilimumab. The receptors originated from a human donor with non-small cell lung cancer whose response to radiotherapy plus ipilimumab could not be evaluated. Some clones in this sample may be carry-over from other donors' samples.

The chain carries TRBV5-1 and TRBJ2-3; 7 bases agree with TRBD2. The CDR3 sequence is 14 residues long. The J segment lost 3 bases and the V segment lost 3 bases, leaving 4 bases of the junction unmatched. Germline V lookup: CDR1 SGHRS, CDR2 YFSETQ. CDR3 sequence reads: CASSSGLVTDTQYF. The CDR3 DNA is TGCGCCAGCAGCTCAGGACTAGTTACAGATACGCAGTATTTT.

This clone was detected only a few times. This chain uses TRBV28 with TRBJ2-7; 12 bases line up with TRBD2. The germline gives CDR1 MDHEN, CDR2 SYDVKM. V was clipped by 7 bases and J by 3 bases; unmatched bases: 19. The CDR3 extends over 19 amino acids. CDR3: CASTSVSRGLAGARYEQYF. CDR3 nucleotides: TGTGCCAGCACTTCCGTTTCAAGGGGACTAGCGGGCGCCCGCTACGAGCAGTACTTC.

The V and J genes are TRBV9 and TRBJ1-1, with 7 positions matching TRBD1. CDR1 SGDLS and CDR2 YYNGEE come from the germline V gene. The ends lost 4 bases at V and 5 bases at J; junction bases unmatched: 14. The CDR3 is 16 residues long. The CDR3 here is CASSFLTGLKGTEAFF. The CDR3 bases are TGTGCCAGCAGCTTCTTGACAGGGTTGAAGGGAACTGAAGCTTTCTTT.

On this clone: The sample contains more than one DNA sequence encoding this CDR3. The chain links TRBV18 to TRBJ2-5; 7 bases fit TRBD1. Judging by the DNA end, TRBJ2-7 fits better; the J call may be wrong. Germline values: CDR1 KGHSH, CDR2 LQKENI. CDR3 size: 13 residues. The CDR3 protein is CASSPGQTYEQYF. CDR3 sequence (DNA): TGTGCCAGCTCACCGGGACAGACCTACGAGCAGTACTTC.

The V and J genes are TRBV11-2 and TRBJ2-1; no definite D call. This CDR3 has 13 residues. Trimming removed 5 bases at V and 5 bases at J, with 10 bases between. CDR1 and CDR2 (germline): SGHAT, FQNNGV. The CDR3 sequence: CASSPSADNEQFF. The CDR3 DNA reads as TGTGCCAGCAGCCCCAGCGCGGACAATGAGCAGTTCTTC. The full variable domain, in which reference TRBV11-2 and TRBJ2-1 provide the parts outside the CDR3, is EAGVAQSPRYKIIEKRQSVAFWCNPISGHATLYWYQQILGQGPKLLIQFQNNGVVDDSQLPKDRFSAERLKGVDSTLKIQPAKLEDSAVYLCASSPSADNEQFFGPGTRLTVL.

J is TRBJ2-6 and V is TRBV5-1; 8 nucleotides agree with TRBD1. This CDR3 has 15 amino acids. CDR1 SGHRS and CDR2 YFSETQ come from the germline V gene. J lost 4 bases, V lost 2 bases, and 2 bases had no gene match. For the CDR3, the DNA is TGCGCCAGCAGCTTACAGGGGGGCGGGGCCAACGTCCTGACTTTC. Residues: CASSLQGGGANVLTF.